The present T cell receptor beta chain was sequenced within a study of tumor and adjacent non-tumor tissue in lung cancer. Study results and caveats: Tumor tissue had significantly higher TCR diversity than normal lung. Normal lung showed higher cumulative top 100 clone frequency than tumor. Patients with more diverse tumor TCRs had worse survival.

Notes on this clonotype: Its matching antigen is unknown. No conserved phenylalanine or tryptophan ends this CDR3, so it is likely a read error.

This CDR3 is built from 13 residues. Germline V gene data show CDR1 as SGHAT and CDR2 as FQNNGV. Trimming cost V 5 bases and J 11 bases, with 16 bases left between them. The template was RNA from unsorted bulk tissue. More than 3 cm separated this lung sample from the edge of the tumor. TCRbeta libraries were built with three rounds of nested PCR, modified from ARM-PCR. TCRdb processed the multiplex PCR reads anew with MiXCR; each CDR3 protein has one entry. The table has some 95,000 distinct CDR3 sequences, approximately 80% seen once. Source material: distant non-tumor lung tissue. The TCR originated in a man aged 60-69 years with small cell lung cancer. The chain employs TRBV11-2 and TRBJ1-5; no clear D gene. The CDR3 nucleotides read TGTGCCAGCAGCCTTGTCCCGCATGGAGCCCAGCATGTT. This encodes CASSLVPHGAQHV.